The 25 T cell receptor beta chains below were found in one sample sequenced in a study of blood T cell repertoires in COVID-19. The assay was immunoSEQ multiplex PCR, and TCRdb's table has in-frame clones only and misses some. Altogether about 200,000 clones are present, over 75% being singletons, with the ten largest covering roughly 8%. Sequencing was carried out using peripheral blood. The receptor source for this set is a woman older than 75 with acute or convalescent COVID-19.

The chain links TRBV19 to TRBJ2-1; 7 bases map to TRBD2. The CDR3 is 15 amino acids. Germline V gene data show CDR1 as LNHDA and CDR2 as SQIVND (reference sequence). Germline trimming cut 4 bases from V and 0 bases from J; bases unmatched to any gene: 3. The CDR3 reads CASSRAGASYNEQFF. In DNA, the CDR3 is TGTGCCAGTAGTAGGGCGGGAGCCTCCTACAATGAGCAGTTCTTC.

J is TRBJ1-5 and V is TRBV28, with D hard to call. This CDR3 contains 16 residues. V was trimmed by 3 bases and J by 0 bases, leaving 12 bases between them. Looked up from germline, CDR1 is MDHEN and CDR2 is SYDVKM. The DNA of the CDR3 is TGTGCCAGCAGTTTGATCGACACCCTTAGCAATCAGCCCCAGCATTTT. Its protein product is CASSLIDTLSNQPQHF.

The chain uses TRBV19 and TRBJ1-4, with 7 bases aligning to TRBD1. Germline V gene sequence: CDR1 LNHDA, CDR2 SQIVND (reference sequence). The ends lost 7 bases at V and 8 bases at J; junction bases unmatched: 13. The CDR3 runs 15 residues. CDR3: CASKIPRQGSEKLFF. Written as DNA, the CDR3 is TGTGCCAGTAAGATCCCGCGACAGGGCAGCGAAAAACTGTTTTTT.

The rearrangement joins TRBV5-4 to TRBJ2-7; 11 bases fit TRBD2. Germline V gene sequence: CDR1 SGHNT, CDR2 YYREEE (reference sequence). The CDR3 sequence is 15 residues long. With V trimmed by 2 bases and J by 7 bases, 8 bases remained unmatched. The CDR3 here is CASSFGLAGSGEQYF. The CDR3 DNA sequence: TGTGCCAGCAGCTTTGGACTAGCGGGTTCGGGTGAGCAGTACTTC.

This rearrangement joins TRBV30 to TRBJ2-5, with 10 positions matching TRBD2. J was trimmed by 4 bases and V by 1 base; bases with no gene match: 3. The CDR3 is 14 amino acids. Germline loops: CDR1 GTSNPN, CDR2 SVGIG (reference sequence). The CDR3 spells CAWSGRTSGETQYF. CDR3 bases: TGTGCCTGGAGTGGACGGACTAGCGGAGAGACCCAGTACTTC.

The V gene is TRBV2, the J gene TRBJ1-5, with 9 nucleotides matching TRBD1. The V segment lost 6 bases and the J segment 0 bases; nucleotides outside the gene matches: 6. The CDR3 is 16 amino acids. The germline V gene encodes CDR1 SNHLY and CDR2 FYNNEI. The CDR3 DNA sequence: TGTGCCAGCAGCAACCCGGGACAGGGTAGCAATCAGCCCCAGCATTTT. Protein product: CASSNPGQGSNQPQHF.

The CDR3: CASSVTGMHFAFF. The CDR3 bases are TGTGCCAGCAGTGTAACAGGGATGCACTTTGCTTTCTTT. The rearrangement links TRBV2 to TRBJ1-1; D is possibly TRBD1 (6 bases). This CDR3 spans 13 amino acids. V was pared by 4 bases and J by 11 bases, with 17 bases between. Germline CDR1 reads SNHLY; CDR2 reads FYNNEI.

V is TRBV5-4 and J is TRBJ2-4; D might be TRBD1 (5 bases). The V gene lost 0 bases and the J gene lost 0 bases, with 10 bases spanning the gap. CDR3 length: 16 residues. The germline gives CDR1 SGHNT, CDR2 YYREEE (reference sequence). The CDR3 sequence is CASSLVGALAKNIQYF. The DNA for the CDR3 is TGTGCCAGCAGCTTGGTAGGGGCCCTAGCCAAAAACATTCAGTACTTC.

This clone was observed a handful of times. CDR3 protein: CASSHRAGPGPRRNQPQHF. CDR3 sequence (DNA): TGCGCCAGCAGCCATCGAGCGGGGCCCGGACCCCGGCGCAATCAGCCCCAGCATTTT. The rearrangement uses TRBV5-1 and TRBJ1-5; TRBD1 is a possible D gene (5 bases). CDR1 and CDR2 from the germline V gene are SGHRS and YFSETQ. The CDR3 consists of 19 residues. V dropped 4 bases and J dropped 2 bases, with 25 bases sitting between them.

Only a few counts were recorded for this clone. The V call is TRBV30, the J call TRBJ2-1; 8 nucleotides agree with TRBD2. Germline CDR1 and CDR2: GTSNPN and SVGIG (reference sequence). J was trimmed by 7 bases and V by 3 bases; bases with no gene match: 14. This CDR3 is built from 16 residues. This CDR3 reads CAWSTLDGRVRNEQFF. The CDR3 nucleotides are TGTGCCTGGAGCACCCTTGACGGGAGGGTGCGTAATGAGCAGTTCTTC.

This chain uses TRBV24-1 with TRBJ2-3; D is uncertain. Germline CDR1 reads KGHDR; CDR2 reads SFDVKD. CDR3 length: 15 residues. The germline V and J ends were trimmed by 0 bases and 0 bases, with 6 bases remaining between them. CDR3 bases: TGTGCCACCAGTGATTTGTCCGGTAGCACAGATACGCAGTATTTT. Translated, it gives CATSDLSGSTDTQYF.

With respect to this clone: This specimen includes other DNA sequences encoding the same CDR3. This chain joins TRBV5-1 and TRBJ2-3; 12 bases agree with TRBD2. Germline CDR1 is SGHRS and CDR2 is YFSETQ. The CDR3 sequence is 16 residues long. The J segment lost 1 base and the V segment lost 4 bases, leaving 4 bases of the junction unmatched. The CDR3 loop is CASSTRLAGGTDTQYF. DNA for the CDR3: TGCGCCAGCAGCACCCGACTAGCGGGAGGCACAGATACGCAGTATTTT. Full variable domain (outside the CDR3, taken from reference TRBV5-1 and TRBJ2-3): KAGVTQTPRYLIKTRGQQVTLSCSPISGHRSVSWYQQTPGQGLQFLFEYFSETQRNKGNFPGRFSGRQFSNSRSEMNVSTLELGDSALYLCASSTRLAGGTDTQYFGPGTRLTVL.

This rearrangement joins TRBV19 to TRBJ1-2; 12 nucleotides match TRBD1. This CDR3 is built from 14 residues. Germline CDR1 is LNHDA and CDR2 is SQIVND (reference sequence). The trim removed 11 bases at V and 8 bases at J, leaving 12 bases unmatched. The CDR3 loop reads CASLRGQGAGGYTF. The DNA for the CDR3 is TGTGCCTCCCTTAGGGGACAGGGGGCCGGAGGCTACACCTTC.

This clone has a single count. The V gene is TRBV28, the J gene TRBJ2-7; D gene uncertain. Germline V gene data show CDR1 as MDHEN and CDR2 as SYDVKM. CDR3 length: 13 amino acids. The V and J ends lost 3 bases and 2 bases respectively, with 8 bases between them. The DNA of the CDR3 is TGTGCCAGCAGTTTTCCCAGTGCCTACGAGCAGTACTTC. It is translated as CASSFPSAYEQYF.

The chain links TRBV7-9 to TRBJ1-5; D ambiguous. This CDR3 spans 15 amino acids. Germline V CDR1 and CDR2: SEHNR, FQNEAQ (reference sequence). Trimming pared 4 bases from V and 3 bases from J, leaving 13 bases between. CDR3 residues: CASSSSTVINQPQHF. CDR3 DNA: TGTGCCAGCAGCTCTTCAACAGTCATCAATCAGCCCCAGCATTTT.

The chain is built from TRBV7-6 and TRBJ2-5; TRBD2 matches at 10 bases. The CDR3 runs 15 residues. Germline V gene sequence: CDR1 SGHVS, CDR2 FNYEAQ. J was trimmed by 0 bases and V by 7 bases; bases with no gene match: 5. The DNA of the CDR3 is TGTGCCAGCACCCCACTAGCGGGGTACCAAGAGACCCAGTACTTC. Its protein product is CASTPLAGYQETQYF.

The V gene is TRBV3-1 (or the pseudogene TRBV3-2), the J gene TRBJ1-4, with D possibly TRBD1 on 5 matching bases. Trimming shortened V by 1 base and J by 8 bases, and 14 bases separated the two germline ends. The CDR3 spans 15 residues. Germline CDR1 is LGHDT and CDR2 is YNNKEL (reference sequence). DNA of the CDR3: TGTGCCAGCAGCCAAGGGGGCCTGCTCGGGGAAAAACTGTTTTTT. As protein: CASSQGGLLGEKLFF.

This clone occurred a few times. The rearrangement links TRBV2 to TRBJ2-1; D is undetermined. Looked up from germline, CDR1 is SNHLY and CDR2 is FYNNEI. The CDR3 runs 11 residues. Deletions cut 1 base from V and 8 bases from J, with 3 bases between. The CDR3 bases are TGTGCCAGCAGTGAAGTCGATGAGCAGTTCTTC. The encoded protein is CASSEVDEQFF.

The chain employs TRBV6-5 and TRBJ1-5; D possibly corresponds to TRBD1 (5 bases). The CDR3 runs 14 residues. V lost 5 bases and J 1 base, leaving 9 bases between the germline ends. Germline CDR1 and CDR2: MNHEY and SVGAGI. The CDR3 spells CASSMGLSNQPQHF. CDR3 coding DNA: TGTGCCAGCAGTATGGGACTCAGCAATCAGCCCCAGCATTTT.

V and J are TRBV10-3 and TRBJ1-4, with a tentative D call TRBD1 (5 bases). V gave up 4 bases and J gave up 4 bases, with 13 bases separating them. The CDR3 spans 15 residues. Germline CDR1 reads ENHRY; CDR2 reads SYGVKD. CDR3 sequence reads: CAISGSGGVNEKLFF. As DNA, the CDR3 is TGTGCCATCAGTGGCTCGGGGGGGGTTAATGAAAAACTGTTTTTT.

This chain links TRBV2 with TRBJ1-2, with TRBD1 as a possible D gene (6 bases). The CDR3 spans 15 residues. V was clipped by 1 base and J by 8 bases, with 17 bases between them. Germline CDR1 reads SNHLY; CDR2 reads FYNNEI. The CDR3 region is CASSEGIRGARGYTF. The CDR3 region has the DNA TGTGCCAGCAGTGAAGGGATCAGGGGCGCCAGGGGCTACACCTTC.

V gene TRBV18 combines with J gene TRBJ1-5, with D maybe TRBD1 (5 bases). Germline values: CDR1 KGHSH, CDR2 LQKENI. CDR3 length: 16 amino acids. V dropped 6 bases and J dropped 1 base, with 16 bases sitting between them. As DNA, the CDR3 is TGTGCCAGCTCCCCCGGGGGGGTGGGAAGCAATCAGCCCCAGCATTTT. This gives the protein CASSPGGVGSNQPQHF.

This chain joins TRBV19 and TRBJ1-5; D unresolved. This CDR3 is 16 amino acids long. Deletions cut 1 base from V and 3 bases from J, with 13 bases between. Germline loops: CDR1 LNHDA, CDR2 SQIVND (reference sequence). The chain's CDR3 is CASSIVGRAANQPQHF. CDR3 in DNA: TGTGCCAGTAGTATAGTAGGGCGGGCGGCCAATCAGCCCCAGCATTTT.

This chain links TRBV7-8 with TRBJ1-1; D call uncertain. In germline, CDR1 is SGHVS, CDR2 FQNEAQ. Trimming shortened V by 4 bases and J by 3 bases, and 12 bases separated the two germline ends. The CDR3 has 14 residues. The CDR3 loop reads CASSSLFIYTEAFF. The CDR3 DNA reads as TGTGCCAGCAGCTCACTCTTTATTTACACTGAAGCTTTCTTT.

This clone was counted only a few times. CDR3 bases: TGTGCCTGGAGTGTACGGGGGGGGAACACTGAAGCTTTCTTT. This encodes CAWSVRGGNTEAFF. The V and J genes are TRBV30 and TRBJ1-1; tentatively, D is TRBD1 (5 bases). Germline CDR1 and CDR2: GTSNPN and SVGIG (reference sequence). With 0 bases removed from V and 1 base from J, the gap between germline ends came to 9 bases. CDR3 size: 14 residues.